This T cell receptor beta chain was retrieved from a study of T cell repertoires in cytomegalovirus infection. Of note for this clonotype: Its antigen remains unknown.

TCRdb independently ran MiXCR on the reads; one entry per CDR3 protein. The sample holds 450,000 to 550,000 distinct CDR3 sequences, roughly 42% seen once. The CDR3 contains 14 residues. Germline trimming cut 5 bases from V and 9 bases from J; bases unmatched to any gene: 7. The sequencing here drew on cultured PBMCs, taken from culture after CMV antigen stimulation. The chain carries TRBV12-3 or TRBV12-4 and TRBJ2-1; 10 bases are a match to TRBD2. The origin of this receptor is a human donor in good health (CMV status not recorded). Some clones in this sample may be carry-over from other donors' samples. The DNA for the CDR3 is TGTGCCAGCAGTCGGCCAGCGGGAGGGCCTGAGCAGTTCTTC. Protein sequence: CASSRPAGGPEQFF.